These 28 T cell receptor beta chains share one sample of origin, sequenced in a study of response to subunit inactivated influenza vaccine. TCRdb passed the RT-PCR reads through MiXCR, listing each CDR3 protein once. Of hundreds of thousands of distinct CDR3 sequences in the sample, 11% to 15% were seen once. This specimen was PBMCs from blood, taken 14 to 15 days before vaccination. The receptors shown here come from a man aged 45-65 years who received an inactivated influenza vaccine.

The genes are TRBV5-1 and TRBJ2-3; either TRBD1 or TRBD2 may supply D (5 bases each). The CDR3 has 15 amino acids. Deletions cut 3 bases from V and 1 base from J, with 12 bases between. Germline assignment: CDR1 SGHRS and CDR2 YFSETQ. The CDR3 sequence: CASSSGPGRTDTQYF. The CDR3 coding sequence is TGCGCCAGCAGCTCGGGGCCTGGCCGCACAGATACGCAGTATTTT.

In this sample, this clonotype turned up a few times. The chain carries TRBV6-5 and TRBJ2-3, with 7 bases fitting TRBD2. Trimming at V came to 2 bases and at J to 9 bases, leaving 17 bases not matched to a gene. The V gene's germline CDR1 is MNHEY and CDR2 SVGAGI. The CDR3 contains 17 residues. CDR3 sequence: CASSYGGGSGTYRTQYF. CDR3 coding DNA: TGTGCCAGCAGTTACGGGGGGGGGAGCGGGACCTACCGAACGCAGTATTTT.

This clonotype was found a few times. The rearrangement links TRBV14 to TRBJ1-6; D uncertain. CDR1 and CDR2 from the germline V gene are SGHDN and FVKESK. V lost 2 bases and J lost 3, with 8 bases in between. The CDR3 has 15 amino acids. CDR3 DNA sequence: TGTGCCAGCAGCCAACACACCGGCTATAATTCACCCCTCCACTTT. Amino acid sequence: CASSQHTGYNSPLHF.

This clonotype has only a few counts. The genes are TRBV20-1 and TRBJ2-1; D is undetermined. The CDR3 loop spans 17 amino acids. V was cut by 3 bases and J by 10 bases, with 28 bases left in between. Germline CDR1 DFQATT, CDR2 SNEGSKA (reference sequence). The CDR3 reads CSARKAGRPLGNWEQFF. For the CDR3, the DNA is TGCAGTGCTAGGAAGGCTGGTCGACCGCTTGGGAATTGGGAGCAGTTCTTC.

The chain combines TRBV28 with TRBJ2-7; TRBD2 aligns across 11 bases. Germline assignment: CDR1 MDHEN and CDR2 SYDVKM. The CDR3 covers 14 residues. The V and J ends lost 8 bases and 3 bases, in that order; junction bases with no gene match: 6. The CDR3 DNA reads TGTGCCAGCCCAGGACTAGCGGGTTGCTACGAGCAGTACTTC. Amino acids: CASPGLAGCYEQYF. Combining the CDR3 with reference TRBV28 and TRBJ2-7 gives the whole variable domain DVKVTQSSRYLVKRTGEKVFLECVQDMDHENMFWYRQDPGLGLRLIYFSYDVKMKEKGDIPEGYSVSREKKERFSLILESASTNQTSMYLCASPGLAGCYEQYFGPGTRLTVT.

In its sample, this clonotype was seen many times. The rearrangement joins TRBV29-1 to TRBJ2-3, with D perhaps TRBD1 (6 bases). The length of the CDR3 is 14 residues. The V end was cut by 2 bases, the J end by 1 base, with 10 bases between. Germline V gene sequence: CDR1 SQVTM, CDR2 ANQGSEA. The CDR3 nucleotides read TGCAGCGTTGAATCCCCAGGGGGCACAGATACGCAGTATTTT. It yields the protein CSVESPGGTDTQYF.

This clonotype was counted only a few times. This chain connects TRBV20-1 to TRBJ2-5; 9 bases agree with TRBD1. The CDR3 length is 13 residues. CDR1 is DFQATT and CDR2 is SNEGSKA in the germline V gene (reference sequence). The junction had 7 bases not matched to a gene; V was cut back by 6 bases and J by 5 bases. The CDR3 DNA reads TGCAGTGCAACTACAGGGGGCGGGGAGACCCAGTACTTC. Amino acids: CSATTGGGETQYF.

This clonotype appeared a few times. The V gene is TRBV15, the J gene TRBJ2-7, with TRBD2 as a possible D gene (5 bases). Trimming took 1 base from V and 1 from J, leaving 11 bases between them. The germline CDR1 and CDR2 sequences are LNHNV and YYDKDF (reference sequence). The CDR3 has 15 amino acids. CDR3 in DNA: TGTGCCACCAGCAGAGTCACCGGAGGATCCTACGAGCAGTACTTC. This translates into CATSRVTGGSYEQYF.

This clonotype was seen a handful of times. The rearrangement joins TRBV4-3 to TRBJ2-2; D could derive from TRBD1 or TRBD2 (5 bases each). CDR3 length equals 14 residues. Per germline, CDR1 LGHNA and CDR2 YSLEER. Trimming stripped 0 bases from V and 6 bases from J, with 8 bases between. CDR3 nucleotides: TGCGCCAGCAGCCAAGATCGAGGGGCCGGGGAGCTGTTTTTT. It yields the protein CASSQDRGAGELFF.

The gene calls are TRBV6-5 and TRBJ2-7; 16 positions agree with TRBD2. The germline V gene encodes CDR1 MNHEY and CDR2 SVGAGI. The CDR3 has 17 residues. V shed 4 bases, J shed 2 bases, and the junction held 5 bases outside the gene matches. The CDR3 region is CASSLGLAGGPAYEQYF. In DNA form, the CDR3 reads TGTGCCAGCAGTTTGGGACTAGCGGGAGGGCCTGCCTACGAGCAGTACTTC.

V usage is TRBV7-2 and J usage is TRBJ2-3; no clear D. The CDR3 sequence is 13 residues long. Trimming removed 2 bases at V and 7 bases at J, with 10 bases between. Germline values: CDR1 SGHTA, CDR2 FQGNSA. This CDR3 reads CASSLNSDNTQYF. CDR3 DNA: TGTGCCAGCAGCTTAAACTCAGATAATACGCAGTATTTT.

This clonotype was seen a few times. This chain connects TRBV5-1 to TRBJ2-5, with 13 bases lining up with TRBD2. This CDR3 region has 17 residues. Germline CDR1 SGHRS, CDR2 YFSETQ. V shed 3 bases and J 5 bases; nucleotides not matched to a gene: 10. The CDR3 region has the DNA TGCGCCAGCAGCTACACTAGCGGGAGGGAGGCAGTTGAGACCCAGTACTTC. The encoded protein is CASSYTSGREAVETQYF.

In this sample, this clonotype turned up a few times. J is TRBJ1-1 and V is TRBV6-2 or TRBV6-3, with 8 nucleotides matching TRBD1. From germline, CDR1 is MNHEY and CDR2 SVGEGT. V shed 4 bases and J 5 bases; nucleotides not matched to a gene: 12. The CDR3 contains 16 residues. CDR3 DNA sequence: TGTGCCAGCAGTTTTTTGCCGGGACAGGCGGGAACTGAAGCTTTCTTT. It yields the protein CASSFLPGQAGTEAFF.

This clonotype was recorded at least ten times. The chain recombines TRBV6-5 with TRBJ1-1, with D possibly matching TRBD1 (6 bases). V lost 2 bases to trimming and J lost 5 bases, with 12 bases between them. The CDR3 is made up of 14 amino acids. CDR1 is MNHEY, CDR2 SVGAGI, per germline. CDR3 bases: TGTGCCAGCAGTTACGGGGGGGCGACTACTGAAGCTTTCTTT. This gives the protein CASSYGGATTEAFF.

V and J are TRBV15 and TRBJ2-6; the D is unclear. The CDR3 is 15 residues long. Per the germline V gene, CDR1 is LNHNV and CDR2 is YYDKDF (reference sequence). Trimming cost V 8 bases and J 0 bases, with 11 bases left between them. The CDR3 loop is CATAKDRSGANVLTF. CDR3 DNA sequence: TGTGCCACCGCAAAAGACCGCTCTGGGGCCAACGTCCTGACTTTC.

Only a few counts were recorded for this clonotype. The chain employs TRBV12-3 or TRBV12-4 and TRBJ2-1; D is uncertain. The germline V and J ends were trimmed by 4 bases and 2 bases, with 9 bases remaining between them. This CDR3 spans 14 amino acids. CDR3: CASSYKFPYNEQFF. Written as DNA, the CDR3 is TGTGCCAGCAGTTACAAGTTTCCCTACAATGAGCAGTTCTTC.

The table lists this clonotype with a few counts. The CDR3 DNA sequence: TGTGCCAGCAGTATCTCTCTAGCGGGGGATGAGACCCAGTACTTC. Translation gives CASSISLAGDETQYF. V usage is TRBV6-2 or TRBV6-3 and J usage is TRBJ2-5; TRBD2 matches 10 bases. V was clipped by 5 bases and J by 5 bases; unmatched bases: 8. The CDR3 is made up of 15 amino acids. Germline-derived CDR1 and CDR2 are MNHEY and SVGEGT.

CDR3 sequence reads: CASSQTGTSGRYQETQYF. CDR3 nucleotide sequence: TGCGCCAGCAGCCAGACCGGGACTAGCGGGAGGTACCAAGAGACCCAGTACTTC. The chain couples TRBV4-3 to TRBJ2-5; 15 nucleotides agree with TRBD2. The CDR3 contains 18 residues. With 3 bases clipped from V and 0 bases from J, the junction kept 5 bases outside the gene matches. Germline loops: CDR1 LGHNA, CDR2 YSLEER.

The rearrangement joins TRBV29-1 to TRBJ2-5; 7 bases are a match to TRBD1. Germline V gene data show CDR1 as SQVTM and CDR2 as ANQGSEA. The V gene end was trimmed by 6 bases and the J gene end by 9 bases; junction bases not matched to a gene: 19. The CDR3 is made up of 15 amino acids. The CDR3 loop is CSVELGQARMEAQYF. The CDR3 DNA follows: TGCAGCGTCGAACTTGGACAGGCACGTATGGAGGCCCAGTACTTC.

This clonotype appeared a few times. The CDR3: CASSPPPGLHQPQHF. The CDR3 nucleotides are TGTGCCAGCAGTCCCCCACCGGGTTTGCATCAGCCCCAGCATTTT. The V call is TRBV28, the J call TRBJ1-5; D remains unclear. Germline CDR1 reads MDHEN; CDR2 reads SYDVKM. V lost 5 bases to trimming and J lost 5 bases, with 16 bases between them. The length of the CDR3 is 15 residues.

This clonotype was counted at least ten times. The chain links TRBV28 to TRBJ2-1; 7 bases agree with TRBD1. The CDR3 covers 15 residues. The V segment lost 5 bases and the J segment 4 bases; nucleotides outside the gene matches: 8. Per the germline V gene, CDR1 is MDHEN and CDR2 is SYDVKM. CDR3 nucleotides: TGTGCCAGCAGTCGCACCGGGACAGCTTACAATGAGCAGTTCTTC. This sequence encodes CASSRTGTAYNEQFF. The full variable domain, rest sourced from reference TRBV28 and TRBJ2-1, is DVKVTQSSRYLVKRTGEKVFLECVQDMDHENMFWYRQDPGLGLRLIYFSYDVKMKEKGDIPEGYSVSREKKERFSLILESASTNQTSMYLCASSRTGTAYNEQFFGPGTRLTVL.

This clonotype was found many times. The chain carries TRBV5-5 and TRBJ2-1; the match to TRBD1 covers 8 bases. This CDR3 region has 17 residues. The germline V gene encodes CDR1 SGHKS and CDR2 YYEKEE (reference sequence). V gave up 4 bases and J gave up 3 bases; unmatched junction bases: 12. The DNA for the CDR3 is TGTGCCAGCAGCCAATTTTTCGGACAGGGCATCTACAATGAGCAGTTCTTC. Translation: CASSQFFGQGIYNEQFF.

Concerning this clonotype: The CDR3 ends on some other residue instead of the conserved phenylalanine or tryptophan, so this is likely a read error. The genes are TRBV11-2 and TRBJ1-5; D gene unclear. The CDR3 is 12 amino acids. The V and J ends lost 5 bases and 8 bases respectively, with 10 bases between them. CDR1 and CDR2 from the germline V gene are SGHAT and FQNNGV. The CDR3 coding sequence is TGTGCCAGCAGCCAAGGACGGGAGCCCCAGCATCTT. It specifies CASSQGREPQHL.

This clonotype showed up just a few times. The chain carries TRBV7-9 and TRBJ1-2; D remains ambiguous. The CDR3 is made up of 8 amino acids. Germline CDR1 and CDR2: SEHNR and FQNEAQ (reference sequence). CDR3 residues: CAGDGYTF. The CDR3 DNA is TGTGCGGGCGATGGCTACACCTTC.

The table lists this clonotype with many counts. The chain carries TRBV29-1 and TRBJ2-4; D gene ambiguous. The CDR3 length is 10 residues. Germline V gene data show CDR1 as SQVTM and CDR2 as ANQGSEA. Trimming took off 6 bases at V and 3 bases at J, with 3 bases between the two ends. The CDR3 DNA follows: TGCAGCGTGGTCAAAAACATTCAGTACTTC. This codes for CSVVKNIQYF.

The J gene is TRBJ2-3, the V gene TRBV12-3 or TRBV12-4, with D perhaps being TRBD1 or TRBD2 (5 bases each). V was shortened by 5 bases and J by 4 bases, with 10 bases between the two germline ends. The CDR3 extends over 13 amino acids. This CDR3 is CASSHRDADTQYF. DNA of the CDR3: TGTGCCAGCAGTCACCGGGACGCAGATACGCAGTATTTT.

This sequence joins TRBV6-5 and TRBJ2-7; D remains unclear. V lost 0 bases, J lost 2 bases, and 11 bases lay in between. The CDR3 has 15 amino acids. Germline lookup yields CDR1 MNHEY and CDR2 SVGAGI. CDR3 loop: CASSYSTTGAYEQYF. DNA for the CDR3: TGTGCCAGCAGTTACTCTACTACCGGAGCCTACGAGCAGTACTTC.

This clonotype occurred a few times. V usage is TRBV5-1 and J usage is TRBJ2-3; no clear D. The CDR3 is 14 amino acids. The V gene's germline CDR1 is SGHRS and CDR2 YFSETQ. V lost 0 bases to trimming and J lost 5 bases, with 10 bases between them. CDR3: CASSLAQRIDTQYF. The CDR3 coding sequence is TGCGCCAGCAGCTTGGCGCAGCGCATAGATACGCAGTATTTT.